The clone carrying this T cell receptor (beta chain) has ten or more counts. The antigen remains undetermined. These data come from a study of T-cell reconstitution after alpha-beta-depleted transplantation in children. Overall study findings and caveats: When one year had passed after transplant, most T-cell counts and diversity came from newly produced T cells. Several patients had high TCRbeta diversity at day 60; it came from surviving recipient T cells and thymic progenitors. In patients about two months after transplant, alpha-beta T cells reportedly arose from several hundred expanded graft clones.

CDR1 is SGHTA, CDR2 FQGTGA, per germline. This CDR3 comprises 15 residues. Between the trimmed V and J ends, which lost 0 bases and 2 bases, there was a span of 7 bases. Unique molecular identifiers tagged the TCRbeta library. Each CDR3 protein gets one entry after TCRdb re-called the PCR reads with MiXCR. The table includes 780,000 or so distinct CDR3 sequences, roughly 15% detected once. The clonotype was recovered from a male patient younger than 18 who had a stem cell transplant for acute lymphoblastic leukemia, so the T cells may come from the graft donor. The sample in question was PBMCs, mostly from graft donor cells, obtained 360 days after TCRalphabeta/CD19-depleted stem cell transplant. The chain uses TRBV7-3 and TRBJ2-2; D gene ambiguous. CDR3 in amino acids: CASSLTRLNTGELFF. The CDR3, as DNA: TGTGCCAGCAGCTTAACCCGACTTAACACCGGGGAGCTGTTTTTT.